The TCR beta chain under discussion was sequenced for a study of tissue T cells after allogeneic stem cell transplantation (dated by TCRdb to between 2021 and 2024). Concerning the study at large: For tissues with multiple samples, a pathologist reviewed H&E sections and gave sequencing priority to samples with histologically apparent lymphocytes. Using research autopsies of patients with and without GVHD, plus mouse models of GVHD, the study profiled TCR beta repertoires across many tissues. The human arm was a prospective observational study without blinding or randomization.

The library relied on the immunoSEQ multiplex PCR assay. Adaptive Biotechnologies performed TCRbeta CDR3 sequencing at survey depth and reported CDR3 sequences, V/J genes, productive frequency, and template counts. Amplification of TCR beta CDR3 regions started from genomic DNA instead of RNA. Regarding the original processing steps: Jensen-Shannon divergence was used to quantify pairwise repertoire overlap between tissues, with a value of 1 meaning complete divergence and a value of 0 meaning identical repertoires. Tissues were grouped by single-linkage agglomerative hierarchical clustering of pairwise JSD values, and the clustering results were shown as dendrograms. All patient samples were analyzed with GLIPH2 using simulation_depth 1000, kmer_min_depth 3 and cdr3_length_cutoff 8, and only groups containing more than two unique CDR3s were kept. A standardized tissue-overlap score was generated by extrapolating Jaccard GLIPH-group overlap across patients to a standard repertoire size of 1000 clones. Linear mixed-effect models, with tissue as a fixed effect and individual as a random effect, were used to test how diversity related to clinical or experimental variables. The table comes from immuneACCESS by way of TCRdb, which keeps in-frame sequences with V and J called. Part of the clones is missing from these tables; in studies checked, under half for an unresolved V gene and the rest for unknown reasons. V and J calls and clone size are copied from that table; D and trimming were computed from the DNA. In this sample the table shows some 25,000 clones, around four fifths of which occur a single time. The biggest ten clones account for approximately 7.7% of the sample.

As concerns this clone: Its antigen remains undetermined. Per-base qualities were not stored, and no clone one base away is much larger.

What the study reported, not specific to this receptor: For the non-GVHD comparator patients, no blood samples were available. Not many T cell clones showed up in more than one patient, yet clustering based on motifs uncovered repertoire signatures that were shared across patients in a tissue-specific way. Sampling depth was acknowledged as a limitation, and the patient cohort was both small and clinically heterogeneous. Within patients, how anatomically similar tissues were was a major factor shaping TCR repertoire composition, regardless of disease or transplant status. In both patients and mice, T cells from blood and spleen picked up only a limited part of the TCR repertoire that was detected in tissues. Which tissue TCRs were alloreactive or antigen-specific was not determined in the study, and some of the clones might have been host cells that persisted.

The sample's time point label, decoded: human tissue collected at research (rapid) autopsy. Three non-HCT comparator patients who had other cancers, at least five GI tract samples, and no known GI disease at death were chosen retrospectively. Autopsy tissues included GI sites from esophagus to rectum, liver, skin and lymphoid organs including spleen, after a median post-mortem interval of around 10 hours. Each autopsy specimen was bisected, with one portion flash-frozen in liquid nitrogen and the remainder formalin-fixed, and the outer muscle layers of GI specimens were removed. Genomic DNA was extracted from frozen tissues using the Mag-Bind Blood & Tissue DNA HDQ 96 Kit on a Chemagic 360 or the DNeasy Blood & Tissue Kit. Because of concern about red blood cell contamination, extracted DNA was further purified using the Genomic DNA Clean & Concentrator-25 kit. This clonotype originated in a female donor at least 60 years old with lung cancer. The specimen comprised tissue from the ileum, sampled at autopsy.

The DNA sequence is given as TGTGCCAGCAGCGGGACAGGAGGAAATTCACCCCTCCACTTT. Translated, this gives CASSGTGGNSPLHF. The chain is assembled from TRBV7-9 and TRBJ1-6; the central 8 bases match TRBD1. Including the terminal cysteine and phenylalanine, the CDR3 comprises 14 residues. Of all the DNA, just the CDR3 is kept, 42 bases in frame from base 1. CDR1 SEHNR and CDR2 FQNEAQ are derived from the germline V gene (reference sequence). Germline trimming amounts to 5 bases on V and 7 bases on J, with 4 as the count of junction bases outside the gene matches.